These 26 T cell receptor beta chains originate from one sample sequenced in a study of OX40 agonist ivuxolimab in advanced cancers. Some clones are missing from TCRdb's copy, which holds only in-frame ones; the method was immunoSEQ multiplex PCR. The sample shows some 73,000 clones, around 90% of them seen only once. The source was CD4+ or CD8+ T cells sorted from blood, collected in a trial of the OX40 agonist ivuxolimab. The receptors come from an adult with an advanced solid tumor such as melanoma, head and neck, liver or kidney cancer.

The CDR3: CASSLIDGGGNEQFF. Written as DNA, the CDR3 is TGTGCCAGCAGTTTAATAGACGGCGGGGGGAATGAGCAGTTCTTC. This rearrangement joins TRBV28 to TRBJ2-1; 8 positions match TRBD2. CDR1 is MDHEN and CDR2 is SYDVKM in the germline V gene. Trimming took 2 bases from V and 7 from J; bases not matched to a gene: 7. This CDR3 has 15 amino acids.

The V and J genes are TRBV28 and TRBJ2-2, with D hard to call. The CDR3 totals 18 residues. The germline gives CDR1 MDHEN, CDR2 SYDVKM. Trimming pared 4 bases from V and 1 base from J, leaving 19 bases between. The CDR3 DNA follows: TGTGCCAGCAGTTCCCCTAAAATCAGACCGCTGAACACCGGGGAGCTGTTTTTT. Amino acids: CASSSPKIRPLNTGELFF.

The chain carries TRBV27 and TRBJ1-6, with D hard to call. The CDR3 has 12 residues. In germline, CDR1 is MNHEY, CDR2 SMNVEV (reference sequence). Trimming removed 3 bases from V and 7 bases from J, with 4 bases in between. The CDR3 bases are TGTGCCAGCAGTTTCCCGAATTCACCCCTCCACTTT. This codes for CASSFPNSPLHF.

The gene calls are TRBV7-3 and TRBJ2-7; D perhaps matches TRBD2 (5 bases). The CDR3 totals 15 residues. V dropped 5 bases and J dropped 2 bases, with 16 bases sitting between them. Germline values: CDR1 SGHTA, CDR2 FQGTGA. DNA for the CDR3: TGTGCCAGCAGCGTAGACGGAGGAGGTACCTACGAGCAGTACTTC. As protein: CASSVDGGGTYEQYF.

V is TRBV5-6 and J is TRBJ2-7; TRBD1 matches at 8 bases. There are 14 residues in the CDR3. Germline values: CDR1 SGHDT, CDR2 YYEEEE. V lost 3 bases, J lost 2 bases, and 4 bases stayed unmatched. The CDR3 loop reads CASSSGQAPYEQYF. In DNA, the CDR3 is TGTGCCAGCAGCTCGGGACAGGCGCCCTACGAGCAGTACTTC. Supplemented by reference TRBV5-6 and TRBJ2-7, the full variable domain reads DAGVTQSPTHLIKTRGQQVTLRCSPKSGHDTVSWYQQALGQGPQFIFQYYEEEERQRGNFPDRFSGHQFPNYSSELNVNALLLGDSALYLCASSSGQAPYEQYFGPGTRLTVT.

The chain carries TRBV27 and TRBJ2-5; D is undetermined. V was trimmed by 4 bases and J by 5 bases, leaving 11 bases between them. Germline V gene lookup returns CDR1 MNHEY and CDR2 SMNVEV (reference sequence). CDR3 length: 13 residues. CDR3 DNA: TGTGCCAGCAGTTCGAGTCTCTGGGAGACCCAGTACTTC. It is translated as CASSSSLWETQYF.

J is TRBJ2-3 and V is TRBV7-9, with a weak D call TRBD2 (6 bases). The CDR3 is made up of 16 amino acids. Trimming removed 5 bases at V and 0 bases at J, with 15 bases between. The germline V gene encodes CDR1 SEHNR and CDR2 FQNEAQ (reference sequence). The CDR3 bases are TGTGCCAGCAGCCCTACCGGGGGATCTAGCACAGATACGCAGTATTTT. It specifies CASSPTGGSSTDTQYF. Full variable domain (rest looked up from reference TRBV7-9 and TRBJ2-3): DTGVSQNPRHKITKRGQNVTFRCDPISEHNRLYWYRQTLGQGPEFLTYFQNEAQLEKSRLLSDRFSAERPKGSFSTLEIQRTEQGDSAMYLCASSPTGGSSTDTQYFGPGTRLTVL.

The chain has TRBV14 and TRBJ1-2; D possibly corresponds to TRBD1 (5 bases). Germline assignment: CDR1 SGHDN and CDR2 FVKESK. The germline V and J ends were trimmed by 1 base and 7 bases, with 16 bases remaining between them. The CDR3 has 15 residues. CDR3 coding DNA: TGTGCCAGCAGCCAAGGCAGGGATTGGGCTTTTGGCTACACCTTC. It codes for CASSQGRDWAFGYTF.

V and J are TRBV27 and TRBJ2-2; D ambiguous. The CDR3 has 12 amino acids. The V end was cut by 3 bases, the J end by 5 bases, with 4 bases between. Germline V CDR1 and CDR2: MNHEY, SMNVEV (reference sequence). As DNA, the CDR3 is TGTGCCAGCAGTTTCCTTACCGGGGAGCTGTTTTTT. Amino acid sequence: CASSFLTGELFF.

The V call is TRBV9, the J call TRBJ1-6; TRBD1 aligns across 9 bases. In germline, CDR1 is SGDLS, CDR2 YYNGEE. V gave up 3 bases and J gave up 8 bases; unmatched junction bases: 0. The CDR3 extends over 13 amino acids. Written as DNA, the CDR3 is TGTGCCAGCAGCGGGACAGGGGATTCACCCCTCCACTTT. This translates into CASSGTGDSPLHF. Full variable domain (rest looked up from reference TRBV9 and TRBJ1-6): DSGVTQTPKHLITATGQRVTLRCSPRSGDLSVYWYQQSLDQGLQFLIQYYNGEERAKGNILERFSAQQFPDLHSELNLSSLELGDSALYFCASSGTGDSPLHFGNGTRLTVT.

This chain connects TRBV19 to TRBJ1-6; D remains ambiguous. The germline V and J ends were trimmed by 3 bases and 7 bases, with 4 bases remaining between them. CDR3 length equals 12 residues. CDR1 is LNHDA and CDR2 is SQIVND in the germline V gene (reference sequence). For the CDR3, the DNA is TGTGCCAGTAGTATGGGGAATTCACCCCTCCACTTT. Protein sequence: CASSMGNSPLHF.

The gene calls are TRBV2 and TRBJ1-2; no reliable D call. The CDR3 has 16 amino acids. V was pared by 10 bases and J by 3 bases, with 24 bases between. CDR1 and CDR2 (germline): SNHLY, FYNNEI. CDR3 loop: CATQRAKPPIHYGYTF. As DNA, the CDR3 is TGTGCCACCCAGCGAGCAAAGCCACCGATTCACTATGGCTACACCTTC. Combining the CDR3 with reference TRBV2 and TRBJ1-2 gives the whole variable domain EPEVTQTPSHQVTQMGQEVILRCVPISNHLYFYWYRQILGQKVEFLVSFYNNEISEKSEIFDDQFSVERPDGSNFTLKIRSTKLEDSAMYFCATQRAKPPIHYGYTFGSGTRLTVV.

The chain is built from TRBV15 and TRBJ2-4; D not resolved. Trimming cost V 0 bases and J 1 base, with 13 bases left between them. CDR3 length: 17 amino acids. Germline V CDR1 and CDR2: LNHNV, YYDKDF (reference sequence). CDR3 loop: CATSREATYLAKNIQYF. CDR3 in DNA: TGTGCCACCAGCAGAGAGGCTACCTACTTGGCCAAAAACATTCAGTACTTC.

V gene TRBV5-1 combines with J gene TRBJ1-2, with D possibly being TRBD1 (5 bases). Trimming removed 4 bases at V and 4 bases at J, with 8 bases between. The CDR3 is 12 amino acids. CDR1 is SGHRS and CDR2 is YFSETQ in the germline V gene. Here the CDR3 reads CASSGGGYGYTF. In DNA, the CDR3 is TGCGCCAGCAGCGGGGGAGGCTATGGCTACACCTTC.

The chain carries TRBV10-3 and TRBJ2-7; TRBD1 matches at 9 bases. This CDR3 is 12 amino acids long. Trimming took 9 bases from V and 5 from J; bases not matched to a gene: 5. The germline V gene has CDR1 ENHRY and CDR2 SYGVKD. This CDR3 reads CAMPQGADEQYF. CDR3 nucleotide sequence: TGTGCCATGCCACAGGGGGCTGACGAGCAGTACTTC.

The DNA for the CDR3 is TGTGCCTGGAGTTCGCCCGTTGGACAGGGGGTCGGTGAGCAGTTCTTC. This encodes CAWSSPVGQGVGEQFF. This rearrangement joins TRBV30 to TRBJ2-1, with TRBD1 identical over 10 bases. V was clipped by 2 bases and J by 9 bases; unmatched bases: 13. Germline lookup yields CDR1 GTSNPN and CDR2 SVGIG (reference sequence). This CDR3 region has 16 residues.

The chain links TRBV11-3 to TRBJ2-1; tentatively, D is TRBD2 (6 bases). CDR3 length equals 12 residues. Trimming cost V 7 bases and J 5 bases, with 9 bases left between them. Germline V gives CDR1 SGHNT, CDR2 YENEEA. The CDR3 sequence is CASKGLHNEQFF. In nucleotides, the CDR3 is TGTGCCAGCAAGGGACTGCACAATGAGCAGTTCTTC. The whole variable domain, filled in from reference TRBV11-3 and TRBJ2-1, reads EAGVVQSPRYKIIEKKQPVAFWCNPISGHNTLYWYLQNLGQGPELLIRYENEEAVDDSQLPKDRFSAERLKGVDSTLKIQPAELGDSAVYLCASKGLHNEQFFGPGTRLTVL.

CDR3 coding DNA: TGTGCCAGCAGTTTCGGGTCCTCCACAGATACGCAGTATTTT. Protein sequence: CASSFGSSTDTQYF. This chain connects TRBV27 to TRBJ2-3; D is ambiguous. Looked up from germline, CDR1 is MNHEY and CDR2 is SMNVEV (reference sequence). V shed 3 bases and J shed 2 bases, with 9 bases lying between them. The CDR3 loop spans 14 amino acids.

The CDR3 sequence is CASSLRSVRAGGDTQYF. The CDR3 DNA sequence: TGTGCCAGCAGCTTAAGATCGGTACGAGCGGGAGGAGATACGCAGTATTTT. This chain links TRBV7-3 with TRBJ2-3; 9 nucleotides align to TRBD2. CDR1 is SGHTA, CDR2 FQGTGA, per germline. CDR3 length equals 17 residues. J gave up 5 bases and V 1 base, and 10 bases lay outside the gene matches. The entire variable domain, with the rest obtained from reference TRBV7-3 and TRBJ2-3, is as follows: GAGVSQTPSNKVTEKGKYVELRCDPISGHTALYWYRQSLGQGPEFLIYFQGTGAADDSGLPNDRFFAVRPEGSVSTLKIQRTERGDSAVYLCASSLRSVRAGGDTQYFGPGTRLTVL.

The V call is TRBV7-3, the J call TRBJ2-1; 7 bases align to TRBD2. The CDR3 totals 15 residues. The ends lost 5 bases at V and 1 base at J; junction bases unmatched: 5. CDR1 SGHTA and CDR2 FQGTGA come from the germline V gene. CDR3 nucleotide sequence: TGTGCCAGCAGCCAACAAGCGGGGTCCTACAATGAGCAGTTCTTC. Residues: CASSQQAGSYNEQFF.

V is TRBV28 and J is TRBJ2-7; TRBD1 is a possible D gene (6 bases). V lost 6 bases and J 8 bases, leaving 17 bases between the germline ends. The CDR3 is 13 residues long. CDR1 and CDR2 from the germline V gene are MDHEN and SYDVKM. CDR3: CASRPDSSTKQYF. CDR3 DNA sequence: TGTGCCAGCAGACCGGACAGCTCTACGAAGCAGTACTTC.

This chain joins TRBV11-2 and TRBJ2-1; D not certain. The germline V and J ends were trimmed by 3 bases and 6 bases, with 9 bases remaining between them. CDR3 length: 13 residues. Germline CDR1 and CDR2: SGHAT and FQNNGV. This CDR3 reads CASSLILGNEQFF. The DNA of the CDR3 is TGTGCCAGCAGCTTGATACTGGGCAATGAGCAGTTCTTC. The full variable domain, with the rest looked up from reference TRBV11-2 and TRBJ2-1, is EAGVAQSPRYKIIEKRQSVAFWCNPISGHATLYWYQQILGQGPKLLIQFQNNGVVDDSQLPKDRFSAERLKGVDSTLKIQPAKLEDSAVYLCASSLILGNEQFFGPGTRLTVL.

This clone was observed a handful of times. At the DNA level, this CDR3 is encoded by other sequences in the same sample as well. The chain combines TRBV19 with TRBJ2-1; no clear D. The germline CDR1 and CDR2 sequences are LNHDA and SQIVND (reference sequence). V lost 2 bases and J lost 4, with 6 bases in between. CDR3 length: 13 residues. The CDR3 DNA sequence: TGTGCCAGTAGTATATCCAGTTACAATGAGCAGTTCTTC. Protein: CASSISSYNEQFF.

J is TRBJ2-2 and V is TRBV18; D is undetermined. V was cut by 1 base and J by 3 bases, with 9 bases left in between. CDR3 length: 15 amino acids. The germline V gene encodes CDR1 KGHSH and CDR2 LQKENI. The CDR3 here is CASSPRPSDTGELFF. The CDR3 bases are TGTGCCAGCTCACCACGCCCGTCGGACACCGGGGAGCTGTTTTTT.

The V gene is TRBV28, the J gene TRBJ1-5; D gene uncertain. The V and J ends lost 1 base and 2 bases respectively, with 12 bases between them. This CDR3 is built from 16 residues. Germline assignment: CDR1 MDHEN and CDR2 SYDVKM. The CDR3 loop is CASSLYRAVRNQPQHF. The CDR3 DNA follows: TGTGCCAGCAGTTTATACCGGGCAGTTCGCAATCAGCCCCAGCATTTT.

The V gene is TRBV19, the J gene TRBJ2-1; no firm D call. V was cut by 3 bases and J by 4 bases, with 7 bases left in between. Germline values: CDR1 LNHDA, CDR2 SQIVND (reference sequence). CDR3 size: 13 residues. CDR3 protein: CASSMDHYNEQFF. The CDR3 nucleotides read TGTGCCAGTAGTATGGATCATTACAATGAGCAGTTCTTC.